The clone carrying this TCR beta chain came up many times. Its target is not known. These data are taken from a study of T-cell reconstitution after alpha-beta-depleted transplantation in children. Points from the study as a whole: Diversity and T-cell counts at one year after transplant derived mostly from new T cells. TCRbeta diversity was high at day 60 in some patients (a result of surviving recipient T cells and thymic progenitors). Expanded graft clones numbering several hundred reportedly gave rise to alpha-beta T cells about two months after transplant.

For TCRbeta, the library was prepared with unique molecular identifiers. TCRdb itself ran the PCR reads through MiXCR, one entry per CDR3 protein. The sample consists of about 300,000 distinct CDR3 sequences, less than 9.5% of them appearing once. The sequence derives from a female patient aged 2-9 years who had a stem cell transplant for Fanconi anemia, so the T cells may come from the graft donor. This sample comprised peripheral blood, obtained 360 days after TCRalphabeta/CD19-depleted stem cell transplant.

CDR3 DNA: TGTGCCAGCAGTTACTCTACTAGCGGTAGAGGTCTCTCCTACGAGCAGTACTTC. Amino acid sequence: CASSYSTSGRGLSYEQYF. The V gene is TRBV6-5, the J gene TRBJ2-7; 8 bases are shared with TRBD2. CDR1 MNHEY and CDR2 SVGAGI come from the germline V gene. J gave up 0 bases and V 0 bases, and 10 bases lay outside the gene matches. The CDR3 length is 18 residues.